This T cell receptor (beta chain) came from a study of T cell repertoires in cytomegalovirus infection (dated by TCRdb to about 2019). For context, the study as a whole: The HLA type of each donor mattered for the analysis, because public TCR beta signatures pointed to carriage of CMV infection along with the matching HLA type. Study-wide findings and limitations: The ex vivo response was dominated by HLA-C-restricted CMV-specific TCR beta clonotypes, and the single most frequent clonotype in two of eight donors was supplied by these HLA-C-restricted clonotypes. In both this cohort and an independent approximately 370-donor cohort, the cumulative frequency of public TCR beta family members distinguished carriers of CMV infection plus the relevant HLA type.

The sample was run on an Illumina HiSeq 1500. The public sequencing data were trimmed at Q25 with fastp and processed into clonotypes with MiXCR by TCRdb, which kept only in-frame beta chains. Rows with a matching CDR3 protein are joined into one entry that keeps the most common DNA and genes. Across this sample there are 400,000 to 550,000 distinct CDR3 sequences, with roughly 12% seen only once. The biggest ten clones account for roughly 10% of the sample. This clonotype appeared many times. No antigen is known for it. Per-base quality was not reported, and no clone a single base away is much larger than it. For CDR1 and CDR2, the germline V gene lists SGHTA and FQGTGA. V is clipped by 5 bases and J by 8 bases, and the sequence between their germline boundaries is 13 bases long. Taken from cysteine to phenylalanine, the CDR3 has 13 residues. Just CDR3 DNA is preserved here, 39 bases in frame from base 1.

The sequence links TRBV7-3 to TRBJ2-4; matching of 6 bases hints at TRBD1 as the D gene. This sequence originates from a human donor in good health (CMV status not recorded). Some clones in this sample may be carry-over from other donors' samples. The sequencing sample was made of PBMCs. DNA sequence: TGTGCCAGCAGCCCCGACAGGAGAGACATTCAGTACTTC. The translation is CASSPDRRDIQYF.